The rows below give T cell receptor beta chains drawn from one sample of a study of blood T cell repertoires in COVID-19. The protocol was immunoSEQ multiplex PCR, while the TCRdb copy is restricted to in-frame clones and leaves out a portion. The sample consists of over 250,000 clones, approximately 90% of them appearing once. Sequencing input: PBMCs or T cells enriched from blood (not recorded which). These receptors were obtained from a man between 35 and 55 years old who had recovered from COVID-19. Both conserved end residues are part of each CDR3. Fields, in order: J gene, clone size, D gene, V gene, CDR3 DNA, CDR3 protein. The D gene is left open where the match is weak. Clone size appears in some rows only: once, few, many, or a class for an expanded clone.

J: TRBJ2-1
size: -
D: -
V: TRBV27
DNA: TGTGCCAGCAGTTTATCTACAAATGAGCAGTTCTTC
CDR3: CASSLSTNEQFF

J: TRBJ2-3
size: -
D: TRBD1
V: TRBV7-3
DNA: TGTGCCAGCAGCTTAAGTTCCGGACAGGCAGATACGCAGTATTTT
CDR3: CASSLSSGQADTQYF

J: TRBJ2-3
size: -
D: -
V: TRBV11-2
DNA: TGTGCCAGCAGTTATCGCCCCGGGCAGGGGCAGGCAGATACGCAGTATTTT
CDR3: CASSYRPGQGQADTQYF

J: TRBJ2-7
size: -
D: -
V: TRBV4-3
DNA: TGCGCCAGCAGCCAAGAATTTATCTTCTCGGGGACTCAGGGTCCAACCTACGAGCAGTACTTC
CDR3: CASSQEFIFSGTQGPTYEQYF

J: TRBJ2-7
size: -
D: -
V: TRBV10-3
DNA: TGTGCCGCGGCCAAGAGCTCCTACGAGCAGTACTTC
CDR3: CAAAKSSYEQYF

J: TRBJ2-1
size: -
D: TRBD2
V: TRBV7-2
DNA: TGTGCCAGCAACCTAGTCGGGGGAGGGTCCTACAATGAGCAGTTCTTC
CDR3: CASNLVGGGSYNEQFF

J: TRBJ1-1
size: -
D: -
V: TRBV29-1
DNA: TGCAGCGTTGACGGAGGTACTGAAGCTTTCTTT
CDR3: CSVDGGTEAFF

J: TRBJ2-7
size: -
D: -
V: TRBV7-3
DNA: TGTGCCAGCAGCCCCGGGGTGGTGTACGAGCAGTACTTC
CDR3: CASSPGVVYEQYF

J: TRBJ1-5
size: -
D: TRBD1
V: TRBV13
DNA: TGTGCCAGCAGCATACACACAGGGGGCAATCAGCCCCAGCATTTT
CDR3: CASSIHTGGNQPQHF

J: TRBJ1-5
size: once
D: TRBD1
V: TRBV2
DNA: TGTGCCAGCCGACAGGGGGTAAGCAATCAGCCCCAGCATTTT
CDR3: CASRQGVSNQPQHF

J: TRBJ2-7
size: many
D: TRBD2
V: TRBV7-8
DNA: TGTGCCAGCAGCCGACTAGCCATCACGCGGTACGAGCAGTACTTC
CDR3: CASSRLAITRYEQYF

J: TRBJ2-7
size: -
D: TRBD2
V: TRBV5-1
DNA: TGCGCCAGCAGCATGACCGGGCGGGGGAGCTCCTACGAGCAGTACTTC
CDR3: CASSMTGRGSSYEQYF

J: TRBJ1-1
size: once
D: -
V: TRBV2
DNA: TGTGCCAGCAGGGACCAAAACACGGGGTTGAACACTGAAGCTTTCTTT
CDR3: CASRDQNTGLNTEAFF

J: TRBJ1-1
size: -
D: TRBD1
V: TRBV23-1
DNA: TGCGCCAGCAGTCTTCTGGACAGGGGGCTGGGCACTGAAGCTTTCTTT
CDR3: CASSLLDRGLGTEAFF

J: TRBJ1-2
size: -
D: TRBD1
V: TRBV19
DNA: TGTGCCAGTAGTATAGACGGACAGGGAGGCAACTATGGCTACACCTTC
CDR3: CASSIDGQGGNYGYTF

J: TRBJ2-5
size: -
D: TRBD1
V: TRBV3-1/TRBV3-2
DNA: TGTGCCAGCAGCCAAGAAGCAGGGGGTACGGAGACCCAGTACTTC
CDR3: CASSQEAGGTETQYF

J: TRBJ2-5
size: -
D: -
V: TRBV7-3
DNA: TGTGCCAGCAGCCCCTCAGGGAACCAAGAGACCCAGTACTTC
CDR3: CASSPSGNQETQYF